This TCR beta chain was identified in a study of T-cell memory formation after mild COVID-19 (dated by TCRdb to the early 2020s). Context from the whole study: TCR sequence clusters from the two donors were largely donor specific. The cohort was made up of two young adult volunteers, one female and one male, who were previously healthy. In two donors, T-cell clones that expanded and contracted after mild COVID-19 were tracked by sequencing TCRalpha and TCRbeta repertoires over time.

Ficoll-Paque density gradient centrifugation was the method used to isolate PBMCs. Points the paper makes about the study in general: Only a couple of mild cases were covered in the study, and larger cohorts including severe cases with pre-infection samples were considered necessary. Balanced CD4/CD8 phenotypes were observed for clones contracting from day 15 to 85, whereas a bias towards CD4+ was observed for a second wave of clones expanding from day 15 to 37. Some responding clones were found in pre-infection memory, which suggests that pre-existing cross-reactive memory T cells took part in the SARS-CoV-2 response. Contracting CD4+ clones appeared mostly in the CM and EM memory subsets, whereas CD8+ clones were enriched in EMRA. Whether the second-wave clones peaking on day 37 were SARS-CoV-2 specific was not confirmed.

The CDR3 covers 18 residues, taking in both the cysteine and the phenylalanine. Just the 54-base CDR3 DNA is kept, in frame starting at base 1. From the germline V gene, CDR1 is MGHRA and CDR2 is YSYEKL. Trimming costs V 1 base and J 2 bases, and their ends lie 21 bases apart. This clonotype was counted a few times. What antigen it recognizes has not been identified. No clone much larger than this one lies a single base away; base qualities are absent. TCRdb records Illumina NovaSeq 6000 as the sequencer. Using 5'RACE with constant-segment primers, TCRalpha and TCRbeta cDNA libraries were constructed, with sample barcodes and unique molecular identifiers added in the process. Trizol reagent was used to extract RNA from every sample. Library amplification was performed in two PCR steps, and a second sample barcode and Illumina TruSeq adapters were introduced in the second step. The libraries were sequenced on an Illumina NovaSeq using 2 x 150 bp paired-end reads. The paper's data handling went like this. With migec v1.2.7, reads were demultiplexed and then collapsed into UMI-guided consensus sequences. Using mixcr v2.1.11, UMI consensuses were aligned to TRA and TRB V and J templates and then assembled into clonotypes. Clonotypes were classified as expanded or contracted when called significant by both edgeR and NoisET, with noise models trained on biological replicates. For edgeR calls, the thresholds were a false discovery rate-adjusted p below 0.01 and a log2 fold-change of 1. As an exploratory analysis of dynamics, max-normalized trajectories of the 1000 most abundant clonotypes were examined by PCA with hierarchical clustering. Separately sequenced CD4+ and CD8+ repertoires were used to assign the CD4 or CD8 phenotype of responding clones. TCRdb itself trimmed the public reads at Q25 with fastp, ran MiXCR and retained productive beta chains. Merged by CDR3 protein, the rows form single entries marked with the most common genes and DNA. V and J calls and clone size were set by TCRdb, not the authors. This sample has about 350,000 distinct CDR3 sequences in its table, and roughly an eighth of those were observed once. Together, the top ten hold 22% of the sample.

This sequence originates from a man between 18 and 29 years old who had mild COVID-19 (a few samples of this study predate the infection). The sample titles of this study are shuffled in the database, so cell type and time point are left out; the donor was told from shared clones. Sequencing input: PBMCs or a T cell subset sorted from them (not recorded which). The sequence joins TRBV4-1 to TRBJ2-7; possibly the D gene is TRBD1, per 6 matching bases. The CDR3 region: CASSQVEGRGRPPYEQYF. The base sequence is TGCGCCAGCAGCCAAGTTGAGGGCAGGGGCAGGCCCCCCTACGAGCAGTACTTC.